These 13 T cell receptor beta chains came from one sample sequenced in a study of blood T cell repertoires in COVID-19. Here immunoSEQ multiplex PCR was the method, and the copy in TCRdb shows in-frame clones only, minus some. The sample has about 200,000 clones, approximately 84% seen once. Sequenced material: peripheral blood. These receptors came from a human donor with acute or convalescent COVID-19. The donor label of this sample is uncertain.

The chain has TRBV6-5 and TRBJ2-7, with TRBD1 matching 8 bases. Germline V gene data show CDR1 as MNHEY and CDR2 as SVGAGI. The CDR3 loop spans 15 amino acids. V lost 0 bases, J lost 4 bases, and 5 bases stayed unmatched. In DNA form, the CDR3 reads TGTGCCAGCAGTTACTCCGGACAGGGTGTATACGAGCAGTACTTC. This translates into CASSYSGQGVYEQYF.

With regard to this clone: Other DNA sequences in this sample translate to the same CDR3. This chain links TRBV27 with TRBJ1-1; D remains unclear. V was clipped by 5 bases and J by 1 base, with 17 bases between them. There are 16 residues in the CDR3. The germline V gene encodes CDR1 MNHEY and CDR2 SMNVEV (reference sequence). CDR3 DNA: TGTGCCAGCAGTCCCAGGTCAGGTTGGCCGAACACTGAAGCTTTCTTT. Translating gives CASSPRSGWPNTEAFF.

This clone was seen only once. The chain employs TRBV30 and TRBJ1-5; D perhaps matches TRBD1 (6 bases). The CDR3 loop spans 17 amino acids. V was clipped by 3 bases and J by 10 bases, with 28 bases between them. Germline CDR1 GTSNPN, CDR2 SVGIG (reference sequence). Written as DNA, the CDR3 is TGTGCCTGGAGCGCCTCACAGGGTAGGGTGTCGGTTATCCCCCAGCATTTT. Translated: CAWSASQGRVSVIPQHF.

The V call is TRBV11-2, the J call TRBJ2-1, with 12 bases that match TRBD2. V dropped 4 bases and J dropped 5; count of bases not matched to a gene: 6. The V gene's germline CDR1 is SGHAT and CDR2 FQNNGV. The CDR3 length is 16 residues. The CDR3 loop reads CASSSWGLAGDNEQFF. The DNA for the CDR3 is TGTGCCAGCAGCTCTTGGGGACTAGCGGGCGACAATGAGCAGTTCTTC.

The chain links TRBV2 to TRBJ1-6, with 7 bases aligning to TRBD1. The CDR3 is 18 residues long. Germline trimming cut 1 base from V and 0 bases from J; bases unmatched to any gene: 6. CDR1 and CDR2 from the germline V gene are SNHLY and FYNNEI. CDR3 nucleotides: TGTGCCAGCAGTGAAGACACAGGGGCGAACTCCTATAATTCACCCCTCCACTTT. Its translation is CASSEDTGANSYNSPLHF.

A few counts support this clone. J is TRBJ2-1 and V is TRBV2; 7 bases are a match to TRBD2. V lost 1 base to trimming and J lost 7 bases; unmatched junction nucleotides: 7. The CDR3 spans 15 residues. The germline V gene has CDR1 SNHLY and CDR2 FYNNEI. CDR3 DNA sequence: TGTGCCAGCAGTGAAGTGGCGGGAGCGGTGAATGAGCAGTTCTTC. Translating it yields CASSEVAGAVNEQFF.

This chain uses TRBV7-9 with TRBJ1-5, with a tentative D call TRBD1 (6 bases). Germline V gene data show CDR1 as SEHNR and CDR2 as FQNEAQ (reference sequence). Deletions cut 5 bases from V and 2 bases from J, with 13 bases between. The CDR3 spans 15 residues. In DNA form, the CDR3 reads TGTGCCAGCAGCACAGGATCAGGGGGCAATCAGCCCCAGCATTTT. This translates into CASSTGSGGNQPQHF.

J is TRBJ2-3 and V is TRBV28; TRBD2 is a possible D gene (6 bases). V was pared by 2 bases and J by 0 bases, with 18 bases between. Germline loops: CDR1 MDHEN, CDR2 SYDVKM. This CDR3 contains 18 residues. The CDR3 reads CASSLVLGGYPSTDTQYF. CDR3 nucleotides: TGTGCCAGCAGTTTAGTTCTCGGGGGATACCCTAGCACAGATACGCAGTATTTT.

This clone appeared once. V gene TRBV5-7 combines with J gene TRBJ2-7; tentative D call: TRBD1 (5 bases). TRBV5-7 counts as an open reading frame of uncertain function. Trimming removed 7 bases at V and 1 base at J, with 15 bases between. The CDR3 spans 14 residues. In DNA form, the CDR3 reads TGTGCCAGCCCTTCGGTGACAGCTTCCTACGAGCAGTACTTC. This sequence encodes CASPSVTASYEQYF.

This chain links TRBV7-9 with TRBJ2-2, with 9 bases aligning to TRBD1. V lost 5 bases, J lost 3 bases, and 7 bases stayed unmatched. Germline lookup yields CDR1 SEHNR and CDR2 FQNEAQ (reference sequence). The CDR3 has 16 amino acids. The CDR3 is CASSQNTGGDTGELFF. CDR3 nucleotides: TGTGCCAGCAGCCAAAATACAGGGGGCGACACCGGGGAGCTGTTTTTT.

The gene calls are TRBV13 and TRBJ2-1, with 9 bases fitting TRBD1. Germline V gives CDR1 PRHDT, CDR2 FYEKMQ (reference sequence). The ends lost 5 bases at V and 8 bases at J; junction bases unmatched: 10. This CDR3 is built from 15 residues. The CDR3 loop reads CASSPGTGRADEQFF. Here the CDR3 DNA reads TGTGCCAGCAGCCCCGGGACAGGGCGCGCGGATGAGCAGTTCTTC.

CDR3 bases: TGCGCCAGCACCCTGCTGGGAGGGAGGACTGAAGCTTTCTTT. Translation gives CASTLLGGRTEAFF. The chain has TRBV5-1 and TRBJ1-1; D gene uncertain. This CDR3 has 14 amino acids. V was trimmed by 6 bases and J by 5 bases, leaving 17 bases between them. Per the germline V gene, CDR1 is SGHRS and CDR2 is YFSETQ.

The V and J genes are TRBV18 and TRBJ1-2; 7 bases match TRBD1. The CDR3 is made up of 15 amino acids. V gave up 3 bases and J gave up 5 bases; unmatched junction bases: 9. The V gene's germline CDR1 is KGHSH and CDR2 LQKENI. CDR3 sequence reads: CASSPGDKQGYGYTF. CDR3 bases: TGTGCCAGCTCACCGGGGGATAAACAGGGGTATGGCTACACCTTC. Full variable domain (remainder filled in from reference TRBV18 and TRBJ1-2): NAGVMQNPRHLVRRRGQEARLRCSPMKGHSHVYWYRQLPEEGLKFMVYLQKENIIDESGMPKERFSAEFPKEGPSILRIQQVVRGDSAAYFCASSPGDKQGYGYTFGSGTRLTVV.